A single sample gave rise to the 21 T cell receptor beta chains below, sequenced in a study of T cell responses to AZD1222 COVID-19 vaccine. Sequencing was performed with immunoSEQ multiplex PCR; in TCRdb, only in-frame clones are kept and a portion is missing. The data show some 150,000 clones, with approximately 85% seen just once and around 8.3% held by the top ten. The material sequenced was peripheral blood, taken 28 days after the second dose of the MenACWY control vaccine. All receptors come from an adult who received the MenACWY meningococcal vaccine as a control.

The chain uses TRBV5-1 and TRBJ1-3; perhaps TRBD1 as D (6 bases). The CDR3 consists of 14 residues. The V and J ends lost 4 bases and 2 bases respectively, with 10 bases between them. Germline assignment: CDR1 SGHRS and CDR2 YFSETQ. The CDR3 coding sequence is TGCGCCAGCAGCGGGGGCTCGACTGGAAACACCATATATTTT. Translating it yields CASSGGSTGNTIYF.

The J gene is TRBJ2-2, the V gene TRBV28; TRBD2 is a possible D gene (6 bases). The CDR3 totals 17 residues. V dropped 2 bases and J dropped 6 bases, with 19 bases sitting between them. Germline lookup yields CDR1 MDHEN and CDR2 SYDVKM. The CDR3 loop reads CASSLLGTPTPPGELFF. CDR3 sequence (DNA): TGTGCCAGCAGTTTACTCGGGACTCCAACACCCCCCGGGGAGCTGTTTTTT.

The gene calls are TRBV6-2 or TRBV6-3 and TRBJ2-7; 8 bases are a match to TRBD2. The length of the CDR3 is 12 residues. Trimming cost V 5 bases and J 13 bases; bases outside gene matches: 10. Germline V gene lookup returns CDR1 MNHEY and CDR2 SVGEGT. The CDR3 DNA follows: TGTGCCAGCAGTCGGGCCATTAGCGGGACATACTTC. This encodes CASSRAISGTYF.

The chain is built from TRBV5-5 and TRBJ2-6, with TRBD1 matching over 10 bases. The length of the CDR3 is 19 residues. Germline trimming cut 4 bases from V and 4 bases from J; bases unmatched to any gene: 14. The germline CDR1 and CDR2 sequences are SGHKS and YYEKEE (reference sequence). The CDR3 sequence is CASSPVPRTGGSGANVLTF. The DNA of the CDR3 is TGTGCCAGCAGCCCGGTCCCCCGGACAGGGGGTTCAGGGGCCAACGTCCTGACTTTC.

This sequence joins TRBV10-3 and TRBJ2-7, with D possibly TRBD1 on 5 matching bases. Trimming took off 6 bases at V and 0 bases at J, with 6 bases between the two ends. The CDR3 consists of 12 residues. From germline, CDR1 is ENHRY and CDR2 SYGVKD. The CDR3 spells CAIRDSSYEQYV. CDR3 DNA: TGTGCCATCAGAGACAGCTCCTACGAGCAGTACGTC.

In this sample, this clone turned up a few times. V usage is TRBV6-5 and J usage is TRBJ1-2; D gene unclear. CDR3 length: 14 residues. The V gene lost 4 bases and the J gene lost 7 bases, with 16 bases spanning the gap. The germline V gene has CDR1 MNHEY and CDR2 SVGAGI. CDR3 sequence (DNA): TGTGCCAGCAGTTCAGGTTCTCCAGCGACTGGCTACACCTTC. As protein: CASSSGSPATGYTF.

The V gene is TRBV5-4, the J gene TRBJ1-4, with 7 bases lining up with TRBD1. CDR1 and CDR2 from the germline V gene are SGHNT and YYREEE (reference sequence). The CDR3 spans 15 residues. Losses at the gene ends were 0 bases for V and 5 bases for J; bases not matched to a gene: 4. CDR3 nucleotide sequence: TGTGCCAGCAGCTTGGCCGGAGGGGGCAATGAAAAACTGTTTTTT. Its translation is CASSLAGGGNEKLFF. Full variable domain (outside the CDR3, taken from reference TRBV5-4 and TRBJ1-4): ETGVTQSPTHLIKTRGQQVTLRCSSQSGHNTVSWYQQALGQGPQFIFQYYREEENGRGNFPPRFSGLQFPNYSSELNVNALELDDSALYLCASSLAGGGNEKLFFGSGTQLSVL.

The V gene is TRBV7-9, the J gene TRBJ2-3, with 11 bases that match TRBD2. V trimming: 5 bases; J trimming: 5 bases; junction bases outside the gene matches: 12. This CDR3 is built from 17 residues. Germline-derived CDR1 and CDR2 are SEHNR and FQNEAQ (reference sequence). The CDR3 coding sequence is TGTGCCAGCAGCCCCCGGACTAGCGGGTCGGGAAGAGATACGCAGTATTTT. It yields the protein CASSPRTSGSGRDTQYF.

The genes are TRBV7-3 and TRBJ2-3, with TRBD2 identical over 9 bases. CDR3 size: 20 residues. Trimming cost V 5 bases and J 0 bases; bases outside gene matches: 18. Germline CDR1 reads SGHTA; CDR2 reads FQGTGA. The chain's CDR3 is CASSPGPPSGTSKSTDTQYF. The CDR3 nucleotides are TGTGCCAGCAGCCCCGGACCCCCCTCCGGGACTAGCAAAAGCACAGATACGCAGTATTTT.

The V and J genes are TRBV28 and TRBJ1-5; D is perhaps TRBD1 (5 bases). V lost 2 bases and J 4 bases, leaving 9 bases between the germline ends. The CDR3 is 14 amino acids. Germline assignment: CDR1 MDHEN and CDR2 SYDVKM. The CDR3 DNA follows: TGTGCCAGCAGTTTACCAGGGAGGAATCAGCCCCAGCATTTT. Its translation is CASSLPGRNQPQHF.

DNA of the CDR3: TGTGCCAGCCAGGGTGAGGGCACTGAAGCTTTCTTT. Translating gives CASQGEGTEAFF. V usage is TRBV19 and J usage is TRBJ1-1; D perhaps matches TRBD1 (5 bases). Germline V gives CDR1 LNHDA, CDR2 SQIVND (reference sequence). CDR3 length: 12 residues. Trimming took 9 bases from V and 4 from J, leaving 12 bases between them. Supplemented by reference TRBV19 and TRBJ1-1, the full variable domain reads DGGITQSPKYLFRKEGQNVTLSCEQNLNHDAMYWYRQDPGQGLRLIYYSQIVNDFQKGDIAEGYSVSREKKESFPLTVTSAQKNPTAFYLCASQGEGTEAFFGQGTRLTVV.

This chain uses TRBV7-9 with TRBJ2-7, with 9 nucleotides matching TRBD2. CDR1 and CDR2 (germline): SEHNR, FQNEAQ (reference sequence). The CDR3 covers 17 residues. Unmatched junction bases numbered 9, after V lost 1 base and J lost 2 bases. The CDR3 loop reads CASSLGGGRAATYEQYF. In DNA form, the CDR3 reads TGTGCCAGCAGCTTAGGGGGCGGGAGGGCCGCCACCTACGAGCAGTACTTC.

This rearrangement joins TRBV7-8 to TRBJ2-3; 7 bases agree with TRBD2. J lost 3 bases, V lost 4 bases, and 7 bases had no gene match. Germline values: CDR1 SGHVS, CDR2 FQNEAQ. The CDR3 covers 15 residues. The CDR3 nucleotides are TGTGCCAGCAGCTCCGGGCTAGCGGAGACAGATACGCAGTATTTT. This gives the protein CASSSGLAETDTQYF.

To note about this clone: The junction departs from germline at one end; a sequencing error may be responsible. The rearrangement joins TRBV7-7 to TRBJ1-1; D ambiguous. The CDR3 loop spans 13 amino acids. The germline CDR1 and CDR2 sequences are SSHAT and FNYEAQ (reference sequence). The CDR3 DNA is TGTGCTAGCAGACCTGTCGCACAGACTGAAGCTTTCTTT. It translates to CASRPVAQTEAFF.

The rearrangement uses TRBV12-2 and TRBJ1-5. TRBV12-2 is assigned pseudogene status. CDR3 size: 13 residues. CDR3 sequence (DNA): TGTGCAAGTCGCTTAGGTGGTGGTCAGCCCCAGCATTTT. It is translated as CASRLGGGQPQHF.

The rearrangement joins TRBV2 to TRBJ2-2; TRBD1 matches 11 bases. J gave up 4 bases and V 5 bases, and 3 bases lay outside the gene matches. Germline CDR1 reads SNHLY; CDR2 reads FYNNEI. CDR3 length: 15 residues. Here the CDR3 reads CASSPGQGVTGELFF. Here the CDR3 DNA reads TGTGCCAGCAGTCCGGGACAGGGGGTCACCGGGGAGCTGTTTTTT.

Only one count was recorded for this clone. The CDR3 DNA reads TGTGCCAGCAGCTTCAGGGTATCCAAAAACATTCAGTACTTC. Its protein product is CASSFRVSKNIQYF. J is TRBJ2-4 and V is TRBV7-8; D might be TRBD1 (5 bases). CDR3 size: 14 residues. CDR1 and CDR2 (germline): SGHVS, FQNEAQ. Trimming shortened V by 3 bases and J by 2 bases, and 8 bases separated the two germline ends. Using reference TRBV7-8 and TRBJ2-4 for the parts outside the CDR3, the full variable domain is GAGVSQSPRYKVAKRGQDVALRCDPISGHVSLFWYQQALGQGPEFLTYFQNEAQLDKSGLPSDRFFAERPEGSVSTLKIQRTQQEDSAVYLCASSFRVSKNIQYFGAGTRLSVL.

CDR3 coding DNA: TGTGCCAGTATGCATCCCCCCATGAACACTGAAGCTTTCTTT. It codes for CASMHPPMNTEAFF. The chain links TRBV19 to TRBJ1-1; D gene unclear. This CDR3 is built from 14 residues. V was cut by 7 bases and J by 0 bases, with 12 bases left in between. Germline CDR1 LNHDA, CDR2 SQIVND (reference sequence).

In its sample, this clone was seen a few times. The CDR3 is CASSLLPENTEAFF. The CDR3 DNA reads as TGTGCCAGCAGCCTGCTACCGGAGAACACTGAAGCTTTCTTT. The chain carries TRBV7-2 and TRBJ1-1, with D unresolved. From germline, CDR1 is SGHTA and CDR2 FQGNSA. V was shortened by 5 bases and J by 1 base, with 11 bases between the two germline ends. The CDR3 contains 14 residues.

V is TRBV10-2 and J is TRBJ1-4; 7 nucleotides line up with TRBD1. The length of the CDR3 is 14 residues. In germline, CDR1 is WSHSY, CDR2 SAAADI. V lost 6 bases to trimming and J lost 8 bases; unmatched junction nucleotides: 9. CDR3: CASRESGGKEKLFF. In DNA, the CDR3 is TGCGCCAGCAGGGAATCAGGGGGAAAGGAAAAACTGTTTTTT.

The V and J genes are TRBV18 and TRBJ1-2; 8 bases are shared with TRBD1. Germline CDR1 KGHSH, CDR2 LQKENI. Trimming cost V 3 bases and J 5 bases; bases outside gene matches: 2. CDR3 length: 13 amino acids. CDR3 sequence reads: CASSPQGAYGYTF. As DNA, the CDR3 is TGTGCCAGCTCACCGCAGGGGGCTTATGGCTACACCTTC.